What follows describes a single TCR beta chain. The junction and the germline gene differ at one end; a read error may be behind it. Participants' reported clinical history set cohort assignment. Exposed study participants had met a COVID-19 case within 2 weeks before entry. The source of the sample is a study of blood T cell repertoires in COVID-19. The overall study: The analysed material was cDNA or gDNA that came from T cells, B-cell-depleted T cells, or PBMCs.

Germline assignment: CDR1 SGHTA and CDR2 FQGNSA. The CDR3 contains 21 residues. Authors' analysis steps: Estimation of nucleated cell counts relied on the amplification of reference gene primers. Sequencing was performed with immunoSEQ multiplex PCR; in TCRdb, only in-frame clones are kept and a portion is missing. D and trimming were read from the DNA, whereas the V and J calls and clone size are those reported in that table. This table has roughly 230,000 clones, roughly 84% appearing once. Specimen: PBMCs or T cells enriched from blood (not recorded which). This TCR was sampled from a woman between 50 and 59 years old who had been exposed to COVID-19. The chain employs TRBV7-2 and TRBJ2-4; 13 nucleotides match TRBD2. CDR3 sequence: CASSLATLTSGGQPGKNIQYF. The CDR3, as DNA: TGTGCCAGCAGCCTAGCCACCCTGACTAGCGGGGGGCAACCGGGCAAAAACATTCAGTACTTC.